Listed here are 5 T cell receptor beta chains from one sample, sequenced in a study of blood T cell repertoires in COVID-19. Generated by immunoSEQ multiplex PCR, the TCRdb table keeps only in-frame clones and is missing some. The profile covers around 270,000 clones, with around 86% appearing a single time and roughly 4.9% taken by the ten largest. Material for sequencing was peripheral blood. Receptors were obtained from an older woman with COVID-19, enrolled during active disease.

This sequence joins TRBV5-1 and TRBJ1-2; possible D gene TRBD1, 5 bases. V lost 4 bases and J lost 4, with 8 bases in between. The CDR3 length is 12 residues. In germline, CDR1 is SGHRS, CDR2 YFSETQ. The CDR3, as DNA: TGCGCCAGCAGCAGGGGAGGCTATGGCTACACCTTC. It encodes CASSRGGYGYTF.

The CDR3 nucleotides read TGTGCCAGCAGTTACCGCATAGCGGGACCTAGCACAGATACGCAGTATTTT. Translating gives CASSYRIAGPSTDTQYF. The rearrangement uses TRBV6-2 or TRBV6-3 and TRBJ2-3; 8 positions agree with TRBD2. The CDR3 extends over 17 amino acids. V shed 2 bases, J shed 0 bases, and the junction held 7 bases outside the gene matches. Looked up from germline, CDR1 is MNHEY and CDR2 is SVGEGT.

V and J are TRBV6-5 and TRBJ2-7; 11 bases are shared with TRBD1. CDR3 length: 13 amino acids. Germline-derived CDR1 and CDR2 are MNHEY and SVGAGI. Germline trimming cut 10 bases from V and 1 base from J; bases unmatched to any gene: 3. In DNA form, the CDR3 reads TGTGCCATCGGGACAGGGGGTTCCTACGAGCAGTACTTC. This codes for CAIGTGGSYEQYF.

The chain is built from TRBV7-8 and TRBJ2-2; 8 nucleotides match TRBD2. The germline V gene has CDR1 SGHVS and CDR2 FQNEAQ. This CDR3 has 16 residues. The V segment lost 5 bases and the J segment 1 base; nucleotides outside the gene matches: 6. The CDR3 bases are TGTGCCAGCAGCCCCACGGGGGGGCAGAACACCGGGGAGCTGTTTTTT. Protein: CASSPTGGQNTGELFF.

The V and J genes are TRBV2 and TRBJ2-2, with 7 bases lining up with TRBD1. Germline CDR1 SNHLY, CDR2 FYNNEI. This CDR3 comprises 14 residues. Unmatched junction bases numbered 5, after V lost 3 bases and J lost 7 bases. As DNA, the CDR3 is TGTGCCAGCAGTGATAAACAGGGGATCGGGGAGCTGTTTTTT. It encodes CASSDKQGIGELFF. The entire variable domain, with the rest obtained from reference TRBV2 and TRBJ2-2, is as follows: EPEVTQTPSHQVTQMGQEVILRCVPISNHLYFYWYRQILGQKVEFLVSFYNNEISEKSEIFDDQFSVERPDGSNFTLKIRSTKLEDSAMYFCASSDKQGIGELFFGEGSRLTVL.